This TCR beta chain is drawn from a study of CD8+ T cells in alopecia areata. Study-level points and caveats: Amid tofacitinib therapy, many expanded lesional clones stayed present in scalp and blood. Normal-skin resident alphabeta T cells also appear among scalp sample sequences.

A word on this clone: The antigen is not known.

Treatment specified: oral pan-JAK inhibitor, 5-10 mg twice daily. Following extraction, RNA underwent reverse transcription to cDNA, which served as the sequencing template. Profiled with immunoSEQ multiplex PCR; TCRdb holds only in-frame clones, not every one. The sample has 200,000 to 250,000 clones, about 64% seen once; the top ten hold 4% to 5%. Germline CDR1 reads LGHNA; CDR2 reads YSLEER. The CDR3 is 16 residues long. Trimming stripped 0 bases from V and 2 bases from J, with 13 bases between. The gene calls are TRBV4-3 and TRBJ1-2, with D unresolved. This clonotype was obtained from a human donor with alopecia areata. The source material was CD4+ T cells sorted from blood, sampled at week 4, from a patient treated with tofacitinib. The DNA of the CDR3 is TGCGCCAGCAGCCAAGATAGAGGGCCGGGAAACTATGGCTACACCTTC. Translation: CASSQDRGPGNYGYTF.